This T cell receptor beta chain was recovered during a study of persistence of HIV-infected CD4 T cells. The wider study: CD4+ T cells responding to CMV or HIV-1 Gag were isolated. Suppressive ART had lasted a median of around eight years.

Notes on the study in general: Degenerate expanded CDR3beta sequences were enriched among CMV- and Gag-responding cells.

Regarding this clone: Its antigen is undetermined.

Cells were stimulated with overlapping HIV-1 Gag 15-mer peptides. CD40L/CD69 double-negative CD45RO-high memory CD4+ T cells were collected. Donors had undetectable plasma HIV-1 RNA, under 50 copies/mL, for 4+ years. Germline V CDR1 and CDR2: KGHSH, LQKENI. The CDR3 sequence is 14 residues long. The V and J ends lost 5 bases and 2 bases, in that order; junction bases with no gene match: 2. The libraries were made with immunoSEQ version 4 in survey mode. Repertoires were generated with immunoSEQ multiplex PCR, while TCRdb's copy carries only in-frame clones and drops some. This table holds roughly 35,000 clones, 82% found once.

Sequenced material: cultured CD4+ T cells from PBMCs, taken from a patient who received antiretroviral therapy. This chain uses TRBV18 with TRBJ2-7, with 11 positions matching TRBD2. The clonotype originates from an adult with HIV. The donor label of this sample is uncertain. The CDR3: CASSATSGAYEQYF. DNA for the CDR3: TGTGCCAGCTCAGCGACTAGCGGGGCCTACGAGCAGTACTTC.